A selection of T cell receptor beta chains follows, all from one sample in a study of T cell repertoires in cytomegalovirus infection. One entry per CDR3 protein, called by TCRdb with MiXCR from the reads. The sample lists under 250,000 distinct CDR3 sequences; more than 9% were seen once. Sequencing was done on a sample of PBMCs. The receptors shown here come from a human donor in good health (CMV status not recorded). Some clones in this sample may be carry-over from other donors' samples. The conserved cysteine and the conserved F or W are not part of the CDR3 here. The order of the fields is V gene, J gene, clone size, CDR3 protein. The size of a clone is reported for some rows only, either as once, few or many, or as a class for expanded clones.

V: TRBV6-1
J: TRBJ2-5
size: many
CDR3: ASSNPGLAGTRQETQY

V: TRBV6-2/TRBV6-3
J: TRBJ1-5
size: many
CDR3: ASSPRDYNQPQH

V: TRBV7-2
J: TRBJ2-1
size: many
CDR3: ASSFQGSADNEQF

V: TRBV6-2/TRBV6-3
J: TRBJ2-7
size: many
CDR3: ASSSPGLQLGEQY

V: TRBV2
J: TRBJ1-5
size: few
CDR3: ASSEAPGGQPQH

V: TRBV19
J: TRBJ2-7
size: few
CDR3: ASIESVTTGQQY

V: TRBV6-5
J: TRBJ1-2
size: few
CDR3: ASSRALRGYGYT

V: TRBV4-2
J: TRBJ2-3
size: NA
CDR3: ASSQEGRLAGVTTDTQY

V: TRBV7-8
J: TRBJ1-6
size: many
CDR3: ASTLTLLRNSPLH

V: TRBV20-1
J: TRBJ2-3
size: few
CDR3: SARAALVGGFERGTDTQY

V: TRBV7-2
J: TRBJ2-3
size: many
CDR3: ASSPANTQY

V: TRBV4-2
J: TRBJ2-7
size: few
CDR3: ASSPSSGRSGYEQY

V: TRBV19
J: TRBJ2-2
size: NA
CDR3: ASSSRVGELF

V: TRBV9
J: TRBJ1-1
size: few
CDR3: ASLPEAF

V: TRBV5-5
J: TRBJ1-1
size: NA
CDR3: ASSSGSGLTKTEAF

V: TRBV6-2/TRBV6-3
J: TRBJ2-1
size: few
CDR3: ASSYGDRGDDEQF

V: TRBV7-2
J: TRBJ2-1
size: many
CDR3: ASSLVSGTGGANEQF

V: TRBV6-2/TRBV6-3
J: TRBJ2-3
size: few
CDR3: ASSGRSVQGGTDTQY

V: TRBV28
J: TRBJ2-7
size: many
CDR3: ASSFQTGGFDEQY

V: TRBV25-1
J: TRBJ2-7
size: many
CDR3: ASSEYAASYEQY

V: TRBV9
J: TRBJ1-4
size: few
CDR3: ASSALVGPVF

V: TRBV12-3/TRBV12-4
J: TRBJ2-7
size: NA
CDR3: ASSRGEGYEQY

V: TRBV19
J: TRBJ2-5
size: many
CDR3: ASSRGEVLETQY

V: TRBV10-2
J: TRBJ2-1
size: NA
CDR3: ATQGARAEQF

V: TRBV6-6
J: TRBJ1-1
size: many
CDR3: ASKTGGRDTEAF

V: TRBV4-3
J: TRBJ1-3
size: NA
CDR3: ASSQGGSDSVGNTIY

V: TRBV7-2
J: TRBJ1-5
size: many
CDR3: ASSTRTSNQPQH

V: TRBV12-3/TRBV12-4
J: TRBJ2-7
size: NA
CDR3: ASSLGLVGEQY

V: TRBV19
J: TRBJ2-5
size: many
CDR3: ASSPLHGQKTQY

V: TRBV7-6
J: TRBJ1-1
size: many
CDR3: ASSLRGGGPEAF

V: TRBV5-1
J: TRBJ2-3
size: NA
CDR3: ASSLEGRGVVDTQY

V: TRBV6-5
J: TRBJ1-4
size: many
CDR3: AKLGTDEKLF

V: TRBV7-6
J: TRBJ2-1
size: many
CDR3: ASSLGGGGQIYNEQF

V: TRBV4-3
J: TRBJ2-1
size: NA
CDR3: ASSQNQAGDNEQF

V: TRBV5-4
J: TRBJ1-1
size: few
CDR3: ASSLTGTLEAF

V: TRBV20-1
J: TRBJ2-5
size: few
CDR3: SARPAGGRGETQY

V: TRBV7-2
J: TRBJ2-5
size: many
CDR3: ASRDTGGEETQY

V: TRBV10-3
J: TRBJ2-7
size: many
CDR3: AISELAETGGQY

V: TRBV7-2
J: TRBJ2-7
size: many
CDR3: ASSLRLAGGGEQY

V: TRBV10-3
J: TRBJ1-1
size: NA
CDR3: ASGSGIEAF

V: TRBV7-2
J: TRBJ2-3
size: many
CDR3: ASSPSILTSAGTDTQY

V: TRBV2
J: TRBJ1-2
size: NA
CDR3: ASNGQGGGYT

V: TRBV12-3/TRBV12-4
J: TRBJ2-6
size: NA
CDR3: ASIVASGANVLT

V: TRBV7-3
J: TRBJ2-5
size: many
CDR3: ASSLMTSVGETQY